The 31 T cell receptor beta chains below were found in one sample sequenced in a study of early T cells in non-severe SARS-CoV-2 infection. TCRdb analysed the 5' RACE reads with MiXCR anew, one entry per CDR3 protein. The data contain 20,000 to 25,000 distinct CDR3 sequences, roughly 3.5% of them singletons. The sequenced material came from whole blood. The receptors shown here come from an adult who was a healthcare worker with PCR-confirmed SARS-CoV-2 infection or an uninfected control (not recorded which).

The chain couples TRBV6-4 to TRBJ2-1; TRBD2 agrees at 7 bases. Trimming at V came to 8 bases and at J to 6 bases, leaving 10 bases not matched to a gene. This CDR3 has 14 residues. Germline V lookup: CDR1 MRHNA, CDR2 SNTAGT. For the CDR3, the DNA is TGTGCCAGCTTCCGGGGGACTACCACCAATGAGCAGTTCTTC. Translating gives CASFRGTTTNEQFF.

This clonotype occurred many times. This rearrangement joins TRBV5-1 to TRBJ1-1; unclear D gene. CDR1 and CDR2 from the germline V gene are SGHRS and YFSETQ. Deletions cut 4 bases from V and 7 bases from J, with 23 bases between. CDR3 length equals 16 residues. CDR3 sequence: CASSAVGLRNLVEAFF. The CDR3 nucleotides are TGCGCCAGCAGCGCGGTCGGTCTCCGGAACCTAGTTGAAGCTTTCTTT.

This clonotype is medium-sized in the sample. The chain employs TRBV12-3 or TRBV12-4 and TRBJ1-6; 7 nucleotides match TRBD1. The J segment lost 7 bases and the V segment lost 2 bases, leaving 8 bases of the junction unmatched. The CDR3 extends over 16 amino acids. CDR3 protein: CASSLLGQVVNSPLHF. DNA of the CDR3: TGTGCCAGCAGTTTATTAGGACAGGTGGTCAATTCACCCCTCCACTTT.

This chain connects TRBV9 to TRBJ2-2, with TRBD2 identical over 12 bases. Unmatched junction bases numbered 3, after V lost 2 bases and J lost 4 bases. The germline V gene has CDR1 SGDLS and CDR2 YYNGEE. The CDR3 runs to 16 residues. The CDR3 coding sequence is TGTGCCAGCAGCGTTAGACTAGCGGGAGTCACCGGGGAGCTGTTTTTT. Protein product: CASSVRLAGVTGELFF.

This clonotype was seen repeatedly, ten times or more. V usage is TRBV19 and J usage is TRBJ1-5; possible D gene TRBD1, 5 bases. The CDR3 length is 15 residues. With 6 bases removed from V and 0 bases from J, the gap between germline ends came to 12 bases. Germline CDR1 is LNHDA and CDR2 is SQIVND (reference sequence). CDR3 nucleotides: TGTGCCAGTAGGAGCTTCAGGGATAGCAATCAGCCCCAGCATTTT. Protein sequence: CASRSFRDSNQPQHF.

The table lists this clonotype with many counts. This sequence joins TRBV29-1 and TRBJ2-1; no clear D. The V end lost 7 bases, the J end lost 4 bases, and 11 bases lay between the germline ends. Germline-derived CDR1 and CDR2 are SQVTM and ANQGSEA. The CDR3 has 12 residues. Here the CDR3 reads CSAWNRYNEQFF. CDR3 coding DNA: TGCAGCGCTTGGAACAGATACAATGAGCAGTTCTTC.

In its sample, this clonotype was seen many times. This chain uses TRBV28 with TRBJ2-5; tentatively, D is TRBD1 (6 bases). The germline gives CDR1 MDHEN, CDR2 SYDVKM. Trimming took off 6 bases at V and 2 bases at J, with 16 bases between the two ends. This CDR3 contains 15 residues. CDR3 coding DNA: TGTGCCAGCAGGCTAAGGGGACACGGGCAAGAGACCCAGTACTTC. Amino acids: CASRLRGHGQETQYF.

There are many counts of this clonotype. The rearrangement uses TRBV10-3 and TRBJ2-6, with 9 bases that match TRBD1. Trimming took 2 bases from V and 3 from J; bases not matched to a gene: 17. The germline V gene encodes CDR1 ENHRY and CDR2 SYGVKD. The CDR3 runs 21 residues. CDR3 DNA: TGTGCCATCAGTGAGACACCTCCCCACTGGACAGGGGTTGGTGGGGCCAACGTCCTGACTTTC. Translated, it gives CAISETPPHWTGVGGANVLTF.

This clonotype was counted ten times or more. The DNA of the CDR3 is TGTGCCACCCGGGACAGAGGACTCTATGGCTACACCTTC. The encoded protein is CATRDRGLYGYTF. The chain carries TRBV5-5 and TRBJ1-2, with 7 nucleotides matching TRBD1. The CDR3 is 13 amino acids. Germline assignment: CDR1 SGHKS and CDR2 YYEKEE (reference sequence). With 9 bases clipped from V and 4 bases from J, the junction kept 9 bases outside the gene matches.

The chain carries TRBV18 and TRBJ1-1; perhaps TRBD1 as D (5 bases). CDR3 length: 16 residues. The germline CDR1 and CDR2 sequences are KGHSH and LQKENI. V lost 2 bases and J lost 4, with 17 bases in between. CDR3 in DNA: TGTGCCAGCTCACCAGGGGCCGCGACACCAGTCACTGAAGCTTTCTTT. Translated, it gives CASSPGAATPVTEAFF.

This clonotype was detected many times. The CDR3 nucleotides are TGTGCCAGCAGCTTACAGGGTTCCTCCTACAATGAGCAGTTCTTC. The encoded protein is CASSLQGSSYNEQFF. The chain is built from TRBV11-3 and TRBJ2-1; D might be TRBD1 (5 bases). CDR3 length equals 15 residues. V dropped 2 bases and J dropped 0 bases, with 8 bases sitting between them. Germline lookup yields CDR1 SGHNT and CDR2 YENEEA.

This clonotype has ten or more counts. The chain has TRBV5-5 and TRBJ1-1; 8 bases match TRBD1. V shed 2 bases, J shed 1 base, and the junction held 1 base outside the gene matches. Germline V gives CDR1 SGHKS, CDR2 YYEKEE (reference sequence). The CDR3 is 14 residues long. CDR3 amino acids: CASSFGQGNTEAFF. CDR3 nucleotide sequence: TGTGCCAGCAGCTTTGGACAGGGGAACACTGAAGCTTTCTTT.

The V and J genes are TRBV7-2 and TRBJ2-7, with unresolved D. Trimming removed 3 bases from V and 2 bases from J, with 11 bases in between. This CDR3 is built from 14 residues. CDR1 is SGHTA, CDR2 FQGNSA, per germline. CDR3 sequence reads: CASSLDVGPYEQYF. The CDR3 nucleotides read TGTGCCAGCAGCTTGGACGTCGGCCCCTACGAGCAGTACTTC. The full variable domain, with the rest looked up from reference TRBV7-2 and TRBJ2-7, is GAGVSQSPSNKVTEKGKDVELRCDPISGHTALYWYRQSLGQGLEFLIYFQGNSAPDKSGLPSDRFSAERTGGSVSTLTIQRTQQEDSAVYLCASSLDVGPYEQYFGPGTRLTVT.

This clonotype was seen a handful of times. The V gene is TRBV24-1, the J gene TRBJ2-1; 7 positions agree with TRBD2. V was pared by 0 bases and J by 8 bases, with 18 bases of the junction left unmatched. This CDR3 has 19 residues. Germline CDR1 and CDR2: KGHDR and SFDVKD. The CDR3 DNA reads TGTGCCACCAGTGATTTGGACCGTACGGGGGGATATTTTAGATATGAGCAGTTCTTC. This sequence encodes CATSDLDRTGGYFRYEQFF.

The V and J genes are TRBV21-1 and TRBJ1-3. TRBV21-1 is designated a pseudogene. The CDR3 runs to 17 residues. The CDR3 here is CASSKPAGVEPGNTIYF. CDR3 coding DNA: TGTGCCAGCAGCAAACCGGCGGGTGTGGAGCCTGGAAACACCATATATTTT.

This clonotype was counted many times. The CDR3 DNA reads as TGTGCCAGCAGCCAAGTCGATGGGGATACGCAGTATTTT. It encodes CASSQVDGDTQYF. The rearrangement joins TRBV3-1 to TRBJ2-3; D gene unclear. V was shortened by 1 base and J by 6 bases, with 8 bases between the two germline ends. Germline V lookup: CDR1 LGHDT, CDR2 YNNKEL (reference sequence). CDR3 length: 13 amino acids.

The rearrangement links TRBV21-1 to TRBJ2-1; the table's TRBD2 call for D was not verified on the DNA. TRBV21-1 is termed a pseudogene. CDR3 length equals 17 residues. CDR3 coding DNA: TGTGCCAGCAGATTTCCCCCCCCCGCTATTTCCTACAATGAGCAGTTCTTC. Translated, it gives CASRFPPPAISYNEQFF.

This clonotype was seen repeatedly, ten times or more. The chain is built from TRBV5-1 and TRBJ2-2, with D tentatively TRBD1 (5 bases). The CDR3 has 16 residues. Between the trimmed V and J ends, which lost 3 bases and 4 bases, there was a span of 16 bases. Looked up from germline, CDR1 is SGHRS and CDR2 is YFSETQ. CDR3 DNA sequence: TGCGCCAGCAGCTCGCCCTTACTCACAGGCACCGGGGAGCTGTTTTTT. It is translated as CASSSPLLTGTGELFF.

This clonotype occurred many times. The rearrangement links TRBV10-1 to TRBJ2-7, with D maybe TRBD2 (5 bases). CDR3 length: 15 residues. V shed 0 bases and J shed 2 bases, with 11 bases lying between them. CDR1 and CDR2 (germline): WNHNN, SYGVQD (reference sequence). The CDR3, as DNA: TGCGCCAGCAGTGAGTCAGCTAGCTGCCCCTACGAGCAGTACTTC. Residues: CASSESASCPYEQYF.

There are many counts of this clonotype. The rearrangement uses TRBV28 and TRBJ2-7; TRBD1 matches 7 bases. The germline V gene has CDR1 MDHEN and CDR2 SYDVKM. After removal of 3 bases from V and 5 bases from J, the junction contained 10 bases not matched to a gene. The CDR3 extends over 15 amino acids. CDR3 DNA: TGTGCCAGCAGTTTTATCCCGCGGACAGGACACGAGCAGTACTTC. This codes for CASSFIPRTGHEQYF.

Within the sample, this clonotype is medium-sized. The rearrangement joins TRBV11-1 to TRBJ2-3, with D hard to call. The CDR3 has 16 residues. Trimming removed 2 bases at V and 0 bases at J, with 12 bases between. In germline, CDR1 is SGHAT, CDR2 FQDESV (reference sequence). CDR3 DNA: TGTGCCAGCAGCTTACGTCTTCTCACTAGCACAGATACGCAGTATTTT. This sequence encodes CASSLRLLTSTDTQYF.

This clonotype was picked up many times. The chain links TRBV20-1 to TRBJ1-5; 7 positions match TRBD1. The CDR3 is 14 residues long. Germline CDR1 is DFQATT and CDR2 is SNEGSKA (reference sequence). Trimming at V came to 6 bases and at J to 2 bases, leaving 7 bases not matched to a gene. The CDR3 DNA is TGCAGTGCCATCCAAACAGGGGGCAATCAGCCCCAGCATTTT. It translates to CSAIQTGGNQPQHF.

This clonotype was picked up many times. The J gene is TRBJ1-5, the V gene TRBV23-1; D ambiguous. TRBV23-1 is an ORF; its function is uncertain. V was cut by 3 bases and J by 6 bases, with 12 bases left in between. The CDR3 runs 14 residues. The CDR3 protein is CASSHRALRQPQHF. The CDR3 coding sequence is TGCGCCAGCAGTCATAGGGCGCTCCGTCAGCCCCAGCATTTT.

V usage is TRBV30 and J usage is TRBJ2-1; no clear D. The CDR3 spans 12 residues. V was cut by 0 bases and J by 7 bases, with 7 bases left in between. Per the germline V gene, CDR1 is GTSNPN and CDR2 is SVGIG (reference sequence). DNA of the CDR3: TGTGCCTGGAGTGTAACCGGAAATGAGCAGTTCTTC. It codes for CAWSVTGNEQFF.

This clonotype was counted only a few times. CDR3 DNA: TGTGCCAGTAAAGTTGGCGGGGGAACCTACAATGAGCAGTTCTTC. Its protein product is CASKVGGGTYNEQFF. The chain joins TRBV19 to TRBJ2-1; 7 positions match TRBD2. The ends lost 7 bases at V and 2 bases at J; junction bases unmatched: 8. Looked up from germline, CDR1 is LNHDA and CDR2 is SQIVND (reference sequence). The CDR3 is made up of 15 amino acids.

In its sample, this clonotype was seen many times. The rearrangement joins TRBV19 to TRBJ2-1; D remains ambiguous. Germline CDR1 LNHDA, CDR2 SQIVND (reference sequence). The CDR3 runs to 14 residues. V shed 3 bases and J shed 7 bases, with 13 bases lying between them. The CDR3 here is CASSIPPPLNEQFF. As DNA, the CDR3 is TGTGCCAGTAGTATCCCGCCGCCGTTAAATGAGCAGTTCTTC.

Ten or more counts support this clonotype. The chain is built from TRBV2 and TRBJ2-1; tentative D call: TRBD2 (5 bases). Germline CDR1 and CDR2: SNHLY and FYNNEI. The CDR3 sequence is 11 residues long. V lost 3 bases, J lost 11 bases, and 8 bases lay in between. In nucleotides, the CDR3 is TGTGCCAGCAGTGACCGGGGTCAGCAGTTCTTC. It encodes CASSDRGQQFF. Drawing the rest from reference TRBV2 and TRBJ2-1, the complete variable domain is EPEVTQTPSHQVTQMGQEVILRCVPISNHLYFYWYRQILGQKVEFLVSFYNNEISEKSEIFDDQFSVERPDGSNFTLKIRSTKLEDSAMYFCASSDRGQQFFGPGTRLTVL.

This clonotype was seen a few times. This chain connects TRBV6-5 to TRBJ2-4; 10 bases agree with TRBD2. The ends lost 6 bases at V and 12 bases at J; junction bases unmatched: 14. The CDR3 sequence is 15 residues long. Germline CDR1 reads MNHEY; CDR2 reads SVGAGI. As DNA, the CDR3 is TGTGCCAGCAGCTCCCGTAGCGGGGGGCTTTTCGCTCAGTACTTC. As protein: CASSSRSGGLFAQYF.

V gene TRBV12-3 or TRBV12-4 combines with J gene TRBJ2-7; 9 bases are shared with TRBD1. The CDR3 totals 16 residues. The trim removed 2 bases at V and 1 base at J, leaving 6 bases unmatched. The CDR3 nucleotides are TGTGCCAGCAGTTTATCCGGACAGGGGATATCCTACGAGCAGTACTTC. This codes for CASSLSGQGISYEQYF.

The V and J genes are TRBV5-4 and TRBJ2-7, with 10 bases identical to TRBD1. Germline V gene data show CDR1 as SGHNT and CDR2 as YYREEE (reference sequence). Germline trimming cut 4 bases from V and 1 base from J; bases unmatched to any gene: 5. The CDR3 is 15 amino acids. CDR3 loop: CASSGPDRGSYEQYF. Here the CDR3 DNA reads TGTGCCAGCAGCGGACCGGACAGGGGGTCCTACGAGCAGTACTTC.

This clonotype was counted many times. The rearrangement uses TRBV19 and TRBJ2-1; D gene unclear. The CDR3 is 11 amino acids. The germline CDR1 and CDR2 sequences are LNHDA and SQIVND (reference sequence). V gave up 2 bases and J gave up 9 bases, with 5 bases separating them. The chain's CDR3 is CASSIYGEQFF. The CDR3 DNA reads TGTGCCAGTAGTATATACGGTGAGCAGTTCTTC.